This T cell receptor beta chain comes out of a study of T cell changes during pregnancy in multiple sclerosis. Germline values: CDR1 SGHTA, CDR2 FQGNSA. The length of the CDR3 is 12 residues. Deletions cut 4 bases from V and 8 bases from J, with 11 bases between. This table comes from immunoSEQ multiplex PCR, and its TCRdb copy is limited to in-frame clones, with some not included. The sample comprises 65,000 to 75,000 clones, around nine tenths of which are singletons, and roughly 1.4% rests with the top ten. The table lists this clone with a few counts. The chain carries TRBV7-2 and TRBJ1-2; possibly TRBD1 for D (5 bases). The specimen comprised peripheral blood, sampled in the third trimester of pregnancy. The receptor was derived from a female donor in good health, enrolled as a control in a pregnancy study. CDR3 bases: TGTGCCAGCAGCTCGAGACAGAGCGGCTACACCTTC. Its protein product is CASSSRQSGYTF. Full variable domain (missing parts from reference TRBV7-2 and TRBJ1-2): GAGVSQSPSNKVTEKGKDVELRCDPISGHTALYWYRQSLGQGLEFLIYFQGNSAPDKSGLPSDRFSAERTGGSVSTLTIQRTQQEDSAVYLCASSSRQSGYTFGSGTRLTVV.